The source of this T cell receptor (beta chain) is a study of response to subunit inactivated influenza vaccine (dated by TCRdb to 2016 to 2019). General notes on the study: To follow how T cells responded to a trivalent subunit inactivated influenza vaccine, the researchers relied on deep quantitative profiling of the T cell receptor repertoire.

Concerning this clonotype itself: Its antigen specificity is not known. Per-base quality was not reported, and no clone a single base away is much larger than it.

What the authors observed across the whole study: According to the authors, only a limited number of new T cells may be recruited by each seasonal influenza vaccination.

Preparation of the library involved RT-PCR. For sequencing, an Illumina HiSeq 2500 was employed. TCRdb reanalyzed the raw reads on its own, using fastp at Q25 for trimming and MiXCR for clone calling, and kept in-frame beta chains. When rows share a CDR3 protein, they turn into one entry using the most common DNA and genes. This sample holds hundreds of thousands of distinct CDR3 sequences; around 10% were observed only once. The ten largest clones capture 8% to 13% of the sample. V is pared back by 6 bases and J by 2 bases, with 14 bases lying between the germline termini. There are 14 amino acids in the CDR3, from cysteine to phenylalanine inclusive. Only CDR3 DNA is held: 42 bases, read in frame from base 1. The germline V gene provides CDR1 KGHSH and CDR2 LQKENI. This sample was shared with a second study, whose subject was T cells expressing NK-cell markers. As that second study puts it: The TCR beta cDNA libraries were made using 5'RACE template switching, a step that added both a universal primer site and unique molecular identifiers. Eight or nine donors provided sorted CD3+CD56+NKG2C+, CD3+CD56+NKG2C- and CD3+CD56-NKG2C+ T-cell subsets, whose TCR beta-chain repertoires were profiled. Most of the eight sequenced donors were HCMV-seropositive and one was HCMV-seronegative. To restrict sorting to alphabetaTCR-expressing T cells, an anti-gammadeltaTCR antibody was added in several experiments. In several donors, the dominant CD3+CD56+NKG2C+ clonotypes were found to rank among the top 10 CD8+ clonotypes and to make up 1.0-7.0% of CD8+ T cells. Those dominant clonotypes were again the most abundant among CD3+CD56-NKG2C+ cells in a few donors, at roughly 25-65%. Whether the expanded NKG2C-expressing T cell clones were specific for HCMV antigens remained unclear. The eight sequenced donors were randomly selected healthy volunteers, three men and five women. HCMV serostatus was determined by detecting HCMV-specific IgG in serum with a commercial ELISA kit. Ficoll density gradient centrifugation was used to isolate peripheral blood mononuclear cells from blood. For more than five donors, bulk peripheral blood T-cell repertoires were additionally sequenced from unsorted PBMC. Priming for cDNA synthesis came from the TCR beta constant segment, and two successive PCR amplification steps followed. The libraries were sequenced on Illumina HiSeq 2000/2500, MiSeq or NextSeq, producing 2 x 150 bp reads. Reads were demultiplexed and grouped by UMI with MIGEC, and clonotypes were assembled and quantified with MiTCR. To exclude erroneous sequences, any TCR cDNA sequence not supported by at least two reads was discarded. The tcR package was used for downstream repertoire analysis, and clonotypes were matched between fractions using CDR3 nucleotide sequence together with V segment. VDJmatch was used to annotate antigen specificity against VDJdb, with one amino acid substitution in CDR3 permitted.

The receptor chain draws on TRBV18 and TRBJ2-7, with an unclear D gene assignment. The sequence was obtained from a man aged 45-60 years who received an inactivated influenza vaccine. Donor details come from another sample of the same person, matched by shared clones. The input for sequencing was PBMCs from blood, taken on the day of vaccination. CDR3 loop: CASSKENPPYEQYF. In nucleotides, the sequence is TGTGCCAGCTCTAAGGAGAATCCTCCCTACGAGCAGTACTTC.